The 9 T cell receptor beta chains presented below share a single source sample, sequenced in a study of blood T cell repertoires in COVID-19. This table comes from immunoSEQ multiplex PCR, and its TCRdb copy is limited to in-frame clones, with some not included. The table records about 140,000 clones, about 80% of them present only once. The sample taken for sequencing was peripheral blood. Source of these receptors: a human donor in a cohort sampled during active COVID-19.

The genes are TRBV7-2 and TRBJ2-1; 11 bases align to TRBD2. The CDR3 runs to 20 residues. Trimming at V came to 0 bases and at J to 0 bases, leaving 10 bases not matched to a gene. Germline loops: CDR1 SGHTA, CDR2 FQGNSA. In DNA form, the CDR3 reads TGTGCCAGCAGCTTAGCTGGACTAGCGGGCCGTGGGTCCTCCTACAATGAGCAGTTCTTC. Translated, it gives CASSLAGLAGRGSSYNEQFF.

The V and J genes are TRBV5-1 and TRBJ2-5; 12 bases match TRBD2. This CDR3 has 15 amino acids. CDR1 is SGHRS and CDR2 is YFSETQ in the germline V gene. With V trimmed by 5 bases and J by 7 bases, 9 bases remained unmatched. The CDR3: CASSFQTSGSGTQYF. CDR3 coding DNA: TGCGCCAGCAGTTTTCAGACTAGCGGGAGTGGGACCCAGTACTTC. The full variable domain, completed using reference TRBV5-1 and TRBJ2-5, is KAGVTQTPRYLIKTRGQQVTLSCSPISGHRSVSWYQQTPGQGLQFLFEYFSETQRNKGNFPGRFSGRQFSNSRSEMNVSTLELGDSALYLCASSFQTSGSGTQYFGPGTRLLVL.

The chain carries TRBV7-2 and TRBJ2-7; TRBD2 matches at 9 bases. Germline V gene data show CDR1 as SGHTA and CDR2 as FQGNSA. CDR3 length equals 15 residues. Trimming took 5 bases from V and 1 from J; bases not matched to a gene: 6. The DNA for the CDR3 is TGTGCCAGCAGCCTGACTAGCGGAGGGTCCTACGAGCAGTACTTC. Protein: CASSLTSGGSYEQYF. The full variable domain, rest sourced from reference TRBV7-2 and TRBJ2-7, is GAGVSQSPSNKVTEKGKDVELRCDPISGHTALYWYRQSLGQGLEFLIYFQGNSAPDKSGLPSDRFSAERTGGSVSTLTIQRTQQEDSAVYLCASSLTSGGSYEQYFGPGTRLTVT.

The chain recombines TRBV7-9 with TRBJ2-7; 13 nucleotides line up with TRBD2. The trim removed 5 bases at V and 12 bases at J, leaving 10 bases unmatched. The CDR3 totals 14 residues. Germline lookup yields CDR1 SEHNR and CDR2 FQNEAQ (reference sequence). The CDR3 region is CASSPGTSGTGWYF. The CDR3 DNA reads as TGTGCCAGCAGCCCCGGGACTAGCGGGACGGGCTGGTACTTC. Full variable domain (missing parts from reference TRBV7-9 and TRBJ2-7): DTGVSQNPRHKITKRGQNVTFRCDPISEHNRLYWYRQTLGQGPEFLTYFQNEAQLEKSRLLSDRFSAERPKGSFSTLEIQRTEQGDSAMYLCASSPGTSGTGWYFGPGTRLTVT.

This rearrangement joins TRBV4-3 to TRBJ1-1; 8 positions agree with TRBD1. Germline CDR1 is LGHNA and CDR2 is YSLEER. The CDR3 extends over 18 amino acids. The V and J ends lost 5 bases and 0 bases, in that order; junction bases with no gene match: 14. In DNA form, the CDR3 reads TGCGCCAGCAGCAAGAGGATTCATGACAGGGGATTGAACACTGAAGCTTTCTTT. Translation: CASSKRIHDRGLNTEAFF.

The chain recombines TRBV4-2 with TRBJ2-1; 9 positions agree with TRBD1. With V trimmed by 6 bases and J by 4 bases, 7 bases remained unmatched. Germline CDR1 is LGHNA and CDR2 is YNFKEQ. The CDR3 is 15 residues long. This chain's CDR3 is CASRGGQGTYNEQFF. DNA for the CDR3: TGTGCCAGCAGGGGGGGACAGGGTACGTACAATGAGCAGTTCTTC.

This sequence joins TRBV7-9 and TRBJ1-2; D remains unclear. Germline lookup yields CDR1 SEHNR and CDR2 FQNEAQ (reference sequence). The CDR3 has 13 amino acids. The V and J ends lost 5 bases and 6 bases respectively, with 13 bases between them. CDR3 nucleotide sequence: TGTGCCAGCAGCCCGCCCGCGTTGGATGGCTACACCTTC. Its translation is CASSPPALDGYTF.

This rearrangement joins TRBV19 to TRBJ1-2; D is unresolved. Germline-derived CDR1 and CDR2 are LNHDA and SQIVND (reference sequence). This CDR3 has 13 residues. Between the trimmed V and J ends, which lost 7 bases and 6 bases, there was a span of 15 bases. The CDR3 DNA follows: TGTGCCAGTAAGAGGGCAGCCTTAAATGGCTACACCTTC. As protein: CASKRAALNGYTF.

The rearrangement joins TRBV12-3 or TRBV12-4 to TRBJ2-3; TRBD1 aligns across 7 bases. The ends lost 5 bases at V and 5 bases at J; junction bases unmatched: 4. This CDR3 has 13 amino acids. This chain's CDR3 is CASSADREDTQYF. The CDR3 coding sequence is TGTGCCAGCAGTGCCGACAGGGAAGATACGCAGTATTTT.